A selection of T cell receptor beta chains follows, all from one sample in a study of blood T cells in healthy people across ages. TCRdb re-called the 5' RACE reads with MiXCR, one entry per CDR3 protein. The data show 1.5 million to 2 million distinct CDR3 sequences, roughly 30% seen once. Material: blood. The receptors come from a woman aged 25-40 years in good health. The CDR3 runs from the conserved cysteine through the conserved F or W. The D gene is left open where the match is weak. Some rows mark clone size as missing; the rest say once, few, many or name a class of expanded clone.

V gene,clone size,J gene,D gene,CDR3 DNA,CDR3 protein
TRBV7-9,few,TRBJ1-1,.,TGTGCCAGCAGCCGGATGGGAGGGAACACTGAAGCTTTCTTT,CASSRMGGNTEAFF
TRBV7-8,.,TRBJ2-7,TRBD1,TGTGCCAGCAGCTTGGGACAGGGGGTGTACAATGAGCAGTACTTC,CASSLGQGVYNEQYF
TRBV7-2,.,TRBJ1-2,.,TGTGCCAGCAGCTTCGCTGGCCCGCGGGGCTACACCTTC,CASSFAGPRGYTF
TRBV20-1,.,TRBJ2-7,.,TGCAGTGCTAGTGGCAAGTGGGACTACGAGCAGTACTTC,CSASGKWDYEQYF
TRBV10-3,.,TRBJ2-1,TRBD2,TGTGCCATCTCCCGCCCGACTAGCGGGAGGAATGAGCAGTTCTTC,CAISRPTSGRNEQFF
TRBV2,.,TRBJ2-7,TRBD1,TGTGCCAGCAGCTACGGACAGGTCGAGCAGTACTTC,CASSYGQVEQYF
TRBV2,.,TRBJ1-2,.,TGTGCCAGCAGTGAAGGGCCGGGACGGGGAACTGGCTACACCTTC,CASSEGPGRGTGYTF
TRBV12-3/TRBV12-4,few,TRBJ2-1,TRBD2,TGTGCCAGCAGCCGGACGGCGGGAGTGAGTGAGCAGTTCTTC,CASSRTAGVSEQFF
TRBV28,.,TRBJ1-2,TRBD1,TGTGCCAGCAGTCCCACAGGGGGGGACAATTCTCGCTATGGCTACACCTTC,CASSPTGGDNSRYGYTF
TRBV5-1,.,TRBJ2-7,.,TGCGCCAGCAGCTTGGTCGAGTGGTCGGACTCCTACGAGCAGTACTTC,CASSLVEWSDSYEQYF